The 11 T cell receptor beta chains below all came from one sample that was sequenced in a study of CD8+ T cells in alopecia areata. The authors sorted pooled cutaneous lymph node cells using CD4, CD8alpha, NKG2D, NKG2ACE and other markers. Sequencing templates came from extracted RNA that was reverse transcribed into cDNA. Data came from immunoSEQ multiplex PCR; TCRdb stores just in-frame clones and leaves some out. The sample yields 290,000 or so clones, without any singletons. The material sequenced was CD4+ T cells sorted from a lymph node. Receptor source: a C3H/HeJ mouse with alopecia areata. The strain bears MHC haplotype H2-k.

This clone was detected a few times. Gene names and germline match the mouse. The sequence runs out 4 residues before the end of the CDR3; the remainder is reconstructed from the germline J gene. The chain uses TRBV13-3 and TRBJ2-7, with 12 bases fitting TRBD1. Looked up from germline, CDR1 is NNHDY and CDR2 is SYVADS. The CDR3 spans 13 residues. The CDR3 region is CASNRDRGHEQYF. The CDR3 DNA, read in part, is TGTGCCAGCAACCGGGACAGGGGGCAT.

Details on this clone: Gene names refer to mouse genes. The read falls 4 residues short of the CDR3 end, and the missing part is taken from the germline J gene. The V and J genes are TRBV5 and TRBJ2-7, with TRBD1 matching 7 bases. Germline V gene sequence: CDR1 LGHNA, CDR2 YNLKQL (reference sequence). V was pared by 1 base and J by 1 base, with 4 bases of the junction left unmatched. The CDR3 runs to 15 residues. Partial CDR3 DNA: TGTGCCAGCAGCCAAGCGAGGGACAGATCCTAT. Protein sequence: CASSQARDRSY. The full CDR3 protein is CASSQARDRSYEQYF.

For this clone: Gene labels here are mouse ones. The missing CDR3 end, 4 residues past where the read stops, is filled in from the germline J gene. This rearrangement joins TRBV19 to TRBJ2-3; 9 nucleotides line up with TRBD2. With 3 bases clipped from V and 1 base from J, the junction kept 3 bases outside the gene matches. CDR3 length: 15 residues. Per the germline V gene, CDR1 is FNHDT and CDR2 is SITEND (reference sequence). Partial CDR3 DNA: TGTGCCAGCAGTAAACTGGGGGGCGGTGCAGAA. It encodes CASSKLGGGAE. The whole CDR3 protein reads CASSKLGGGAETLYF.

This clone occurred a few times. Gene names are mouse gene names. The CDR3 extends 4 residues past the end of the read, so its final part is completed from the germline J gene. V and J are TRBV5 and TRBJ2-2; 9 bases match TRBD1. The germline V gene encodes CDR1 LGHNA and CDR2 YNLKQL (reference sequence). V gave up 3 bases and J gave up 3 bases; unmatched junction bases: 2. This CDR3 is built from 15 residues. Here the CDR3 reads CASSQRDRDTGQLYF. The sequenced CDR3 bases are TGTGCCAGCAGCCAGCGGGACAGGGACACCGGG.

A note on this clone: Mouse gene names apply. The read ends 4 residues before the CDR3 terminus; that terminus is restored from the germline J gene. Additional DNA sequences in this sample encode the identical CDR3. The chain uses TRBV31 and TRBJ1-2; 7 bases fit TRBD1. There are 13 residues in the CDR3. Germline V gives CDR1 GKSSPN, CDR2 SITVG. Unmatched junction bases numbered 3, after V lost 3 bases and J lost 2 bases. CDR3 amino acids: CAWSPTGNSDYTF. CDR3 DNA, as far as it was read: TGTGCCTGGAGCCCGACAGGGAACTCC.

Turning to this clone: Gene names are mouse gene names. The CDR3 end lies 4 residues beyond the end of the read and is filled in from the germline J gene. The rearrangement uses TRBV13-1 and TRBJ2-5, with 7 bases lining up with TRBD1. Germline CDR1 reads NSHNY; CDR2 reads SYGAGN. The length of the CDR3 is 15 residues. CDR3 DNA, as far as it was read: TGTGCCAGCAGTGAGGACAGGAACAGAAAAGAC. It translates to CASSEDRNRKD. The full CDR3 reads CASSEDRNRKDTQYF.

This clone was found a few times. Each gene name is a mouse one. From the germline J gene comes the end of the CDR3, since the read stops 4 residues before it. The genes are TRBV13-2 and TRBJ2-3, with D perhaps matching TRBD2 (6 bases). The V end lost 1 base, the J end lost 0 bases, and 9 bases lay between the germline ends. The CDR3 is made up of 15 amino acids. Per the germline V gene, CDR1 is NNHNN and CDR2 is SYGAGS (reference sequence). The CDR3 is CASGDRWGSAETLYF. The part of the CDR3 DNA that was read is TGTGCCAGCGGTGATCGCTGGGGTAGTGCAGAA.

This clone has more than one count but fewer than ten. Gene names and germline refer to mouse. From the germline J gene comes the end of the CDR3, since the read stops 3 residues before it. This chain links TRBV1 with TRBJ1-6, with D unresolved. Being an ORF, TRBJ1-6 has a function that is uncertain. The length of the CDR3 is 14 residues. Looked up from germline, CDR1 is NSQYPW and CDR2 is LRSPGD (reference sequence). Trimming left V 3 bases short and J 1 base short, with 4 bases between. The CDR3: CTCSALSYNSPLYF. CDR3 DNA (partial): TGCACCTGCAGTGCTCTGTCCTATAATTCGCCC.

About this clone itself: Gene names follow the mouse nomenclature. The read ends 4 residues shy of where the CDR3 ends; the end is completed using the germline J gene. The J gene is TRBJ1-2, the V gene TRBV31, with 10 bases identical to TRBD1. CDR1 is GKSSPN and CDR2 is SITVG in the germline V gene. The junction had 3 bases not matched to a gene; V was cut back by 2 bases and J by 3 bases. This CDR3 is built from 14 residues. CDR3 residues: CAWSTGQGHSDYTF. The covered CDR3 bases are TGTGCCTGGAGTACGGGACAGGGGCACTCC.

This clone was counted only a few times. Gene names follow the mouse nomenclature. The read ends 4 residues shy of where the CDR3 ends; the end is completed using the germline J gene. The chain uses TRBV19 and TRBJ1-2; 7 nucleotides align to TRBD1. The length of the CDR3 is 13 residues. CDR1 is FNHDT, CDR2 SITEND, per germline (reference sequence). V shed 4 bases and J 4 bases; nucleotides not matched to a gene: 4. CDR3 DNA, as far as it was read: TGTGCCAGCAGTTCGACAGGGAGCTCC. Amino acids: CASSSTGSS. The complete CDR3 protein is CASSSTGSSDYTF.

This clone was observed a handful of times. Genes and germline are mouse. The CDR3 extends 4 residues past the end of the read, so its final part is completed from the germline J gene. The chain has TRBV31 and TRBJ2-2, with 8 positions matching TRBD1. V lost 3 bases to trimming and J lost 3 bases; unmatched junction nucleotides: 3. The CDR3 extends over 14 amino acids. CDR1 GKSSPN and CDR2 SITVG come from the germline V gene. This chain's CDR3 is CAWREQGDTGQLYF. CDR3 bases read: TGTGCCTGGAGGGAACAGGGGGACACCGGG.